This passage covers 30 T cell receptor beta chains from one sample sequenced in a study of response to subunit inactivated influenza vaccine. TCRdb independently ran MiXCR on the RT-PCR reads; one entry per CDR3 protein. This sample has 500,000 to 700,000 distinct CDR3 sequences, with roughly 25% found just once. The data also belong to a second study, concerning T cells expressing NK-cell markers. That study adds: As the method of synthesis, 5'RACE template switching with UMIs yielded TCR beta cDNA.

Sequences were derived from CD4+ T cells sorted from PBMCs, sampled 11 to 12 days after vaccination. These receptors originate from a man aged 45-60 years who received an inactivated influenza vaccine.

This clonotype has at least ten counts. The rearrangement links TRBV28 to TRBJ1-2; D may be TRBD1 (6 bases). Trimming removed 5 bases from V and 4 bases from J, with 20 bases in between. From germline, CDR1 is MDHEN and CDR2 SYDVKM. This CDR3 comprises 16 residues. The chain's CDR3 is CASSPLPRGNIYGYTF. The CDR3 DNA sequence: TGTGCCAGCAGTCCTTTACCTAGGGGGAACATCTATGGCTACACCTTC.

Here the CDR3 reads CSASGRETYNEQFF. CDR3 nucleotides: TGCAGTGCTAGTGGGCGGGAGACCTACAATGAGCAGTTCTTC. V usage is TRBV20-1 and J usage is TRBJ2-1; 7 positions match TRBD2. The trim removed 3 bases at V and 2 bases at J, leaving 4 bases unmatched. Germline CDR1 is DFQATT and CDR2 is SNEGSKA (reference sequence). CDR3 length: 14 residues.

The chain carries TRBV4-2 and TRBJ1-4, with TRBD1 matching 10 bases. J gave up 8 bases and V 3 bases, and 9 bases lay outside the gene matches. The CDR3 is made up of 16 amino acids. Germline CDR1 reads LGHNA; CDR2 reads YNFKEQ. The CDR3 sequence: CASSQAFGQGEEKLFF. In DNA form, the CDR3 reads TGTGCCAGCAGCCAGGCCTTTGGACAGGGGGAAGAAAAACTGTTTTTT.

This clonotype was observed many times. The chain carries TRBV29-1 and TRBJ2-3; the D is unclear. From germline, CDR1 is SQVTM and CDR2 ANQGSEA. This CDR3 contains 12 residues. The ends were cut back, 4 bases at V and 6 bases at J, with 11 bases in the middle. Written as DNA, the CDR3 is TGCAGCGTTGCGGCTGGGATGGATACGCAGTATTTT. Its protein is CSVAAGMDTQYF.

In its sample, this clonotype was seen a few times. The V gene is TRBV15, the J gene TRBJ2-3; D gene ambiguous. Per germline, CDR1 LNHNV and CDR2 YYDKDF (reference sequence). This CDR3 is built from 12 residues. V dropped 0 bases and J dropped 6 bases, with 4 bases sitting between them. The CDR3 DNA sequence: TGTGCCACCAGCAGAGATGTTGATACGCAGTATTTT. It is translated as CATSRDVDTQYF.

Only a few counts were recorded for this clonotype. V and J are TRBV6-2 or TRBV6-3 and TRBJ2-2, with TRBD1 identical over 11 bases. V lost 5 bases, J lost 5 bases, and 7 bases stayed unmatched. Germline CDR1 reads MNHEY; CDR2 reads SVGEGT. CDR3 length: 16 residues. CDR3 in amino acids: CASSPDRGLITGELFF. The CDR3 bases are TGTGCCAGCAGTCCGGACAGGGGGCTTATAACCGGGGAGCTGTTTTTT.

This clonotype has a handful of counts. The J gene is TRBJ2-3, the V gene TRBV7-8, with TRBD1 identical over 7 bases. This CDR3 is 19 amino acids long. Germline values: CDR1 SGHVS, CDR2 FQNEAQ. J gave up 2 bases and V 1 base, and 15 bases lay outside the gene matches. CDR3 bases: TGTGCCAGCAGCTTAGTCCGAATGTTGGGACAGACGTACACAGATACGCAGTATTTT. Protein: CASSLVRMLGQTYTDTQYF.

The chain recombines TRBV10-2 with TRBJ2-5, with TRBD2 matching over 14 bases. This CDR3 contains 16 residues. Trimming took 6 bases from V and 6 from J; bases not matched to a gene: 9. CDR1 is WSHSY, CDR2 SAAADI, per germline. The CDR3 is CASSRTSGRLAKTQYF. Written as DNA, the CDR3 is TGCGCCAGCAGCCGGACTAGCGGGAGGTTGGCAAAGACCCAGTACTTC.

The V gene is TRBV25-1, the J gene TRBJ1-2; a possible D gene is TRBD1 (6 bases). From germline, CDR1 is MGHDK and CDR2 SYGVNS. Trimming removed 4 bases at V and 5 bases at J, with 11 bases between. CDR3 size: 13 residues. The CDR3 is CASSVGRGYGYTF. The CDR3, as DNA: TGTGCCAGCAGTGTGGGAAGGGGGTATGGCTACACCTTC.

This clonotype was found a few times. In nucleotides, the CDR3 is TGTGCCAGCAGCCGCAGCCTTCCTGGACAGGCCCGCAATGAGCAGTTCTTC. Translated: CASSRSLPGQARNEQFF. The chain has TRBV6-1 and TRBJ2-1; TRBD1 matches at 7 bases. CDR3 length: 17 residues. CDR1 is MNHNS, CDR2 SASEGT, per germline. J lost 6 bases, V lost 6 bases, and 17 bases had no gene match.

The CDR3 region has the DNA TGTGCCAGCAGCCGGAGGACCCACTCCAATGAGCAGTTCTTC. Encoded protein: CASSRRTHSNEQFF. V gene TRBV7-9 combines with J gene TRBJ2-1; tentatively, D is TRBD2 (5 bases). CDR3 length equals 14 residues. V was shortened by 5 bases and J by 6 bases, with 14 bases between the two germline ends. Germline loops: CDR1 SEHNR, CDR2 FQNEAQ (reference sequence).

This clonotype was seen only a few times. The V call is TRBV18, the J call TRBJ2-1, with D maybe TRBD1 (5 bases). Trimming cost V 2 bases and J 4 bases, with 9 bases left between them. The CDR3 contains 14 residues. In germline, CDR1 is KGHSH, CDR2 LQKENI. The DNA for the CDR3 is TGTGCCAGCTCACCAAACAGGAATTACAATGAGCAGTTCTTC. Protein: CASSPNRNYNEQFF.

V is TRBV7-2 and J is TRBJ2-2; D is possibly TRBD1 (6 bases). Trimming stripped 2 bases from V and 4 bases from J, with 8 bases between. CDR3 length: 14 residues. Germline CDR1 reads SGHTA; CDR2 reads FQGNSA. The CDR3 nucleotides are TGTGCCAGCAGCTTAAAACAGGGCACCGGGGAGCTGTTTTTT. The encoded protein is CASSLKQGTGELFF.

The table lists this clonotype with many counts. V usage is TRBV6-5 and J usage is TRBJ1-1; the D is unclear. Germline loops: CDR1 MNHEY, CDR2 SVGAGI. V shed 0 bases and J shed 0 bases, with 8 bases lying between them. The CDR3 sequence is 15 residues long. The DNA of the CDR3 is TGTGCCAGCAGTTACTCGACCAGAATGAACACTGAAGCTTTCTTT. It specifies CASSYSTRMNTEAFF.

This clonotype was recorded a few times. The CDR3 DNA reads as TGTGCCAGCAGCTCCCGTGGCCTAGCGGCGAATGAGCAGTTCTTC. Translating it yields CASSSRGLAANEQFF. The chain recombines TRBV7-2 with TRBJ2-1, with 7 positions matching TRBD2. Germline values: CDR1 SGHTA, CDR2 FQGNSA. The CDR3 spans 15 residues. Trimming took 4 bases from V and 7 from J; bases not matched to a gene: 10.

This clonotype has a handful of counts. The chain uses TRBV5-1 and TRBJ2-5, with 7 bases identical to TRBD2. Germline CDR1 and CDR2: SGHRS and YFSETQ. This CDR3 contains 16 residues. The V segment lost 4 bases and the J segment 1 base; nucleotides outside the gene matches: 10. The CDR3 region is CASSPARGESQETQYF. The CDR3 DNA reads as TGCGCCAGCAGCCCCGCCCGGGGGGAAAGCCAAGAGACCCAGTACTTC.

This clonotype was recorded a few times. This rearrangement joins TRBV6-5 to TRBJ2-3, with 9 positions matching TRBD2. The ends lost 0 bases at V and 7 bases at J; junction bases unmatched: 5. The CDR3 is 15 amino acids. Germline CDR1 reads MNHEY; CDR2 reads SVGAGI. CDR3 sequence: CASSYSYSGGNTQYF. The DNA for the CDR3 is TGTGCCAGCAGTTACTCGTATAGCGGGGGAAATACGCAGTATTTT.

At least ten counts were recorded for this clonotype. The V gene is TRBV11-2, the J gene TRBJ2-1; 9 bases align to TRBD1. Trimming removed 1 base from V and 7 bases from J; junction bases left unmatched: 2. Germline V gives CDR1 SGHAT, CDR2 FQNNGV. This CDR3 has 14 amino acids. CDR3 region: CASSLGTGVNEQFF. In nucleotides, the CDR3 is TGTGCCAGCAGCTTAGGGACAGGGGTAAATGAGCAGTTCTTC.

CDR3 DNA: TGTGCCAGCAGCTTAATGTACGGACTAGCGGGGGGAGCCTACGAGCAGTACTTC. Amino acids: CASSLMYGLAGGAYEQYF. The chain has TRBV11-2 and TRBJ2-7; 14 bases are shared with TRBD2. The V and J ends lost 2 bases and 2 bases, in that order; junction bases with no gene match: 8. This CDR3 has 18 amino acids. Germline V gene lookup returns CDR1 SGHAT and CDR2 FQNNGV.

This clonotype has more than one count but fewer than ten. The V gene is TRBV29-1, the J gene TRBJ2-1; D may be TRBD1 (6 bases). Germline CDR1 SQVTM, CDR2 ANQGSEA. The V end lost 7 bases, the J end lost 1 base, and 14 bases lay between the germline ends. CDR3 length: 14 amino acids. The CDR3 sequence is CSAWTDSSYNEQFF. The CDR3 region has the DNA TGCAGCGCCTGGACAGATTCATCCTACAATGAGCAGTTCTTC.

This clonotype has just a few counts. The CDR3 loop reads CASSLDRVYNEQFF. For the CDR3, the DNA is TGCGCCAGCAGCTTGGACAGGGTGTACAATGAGCAGTTCTTC. The rearrangement joins TRBV5-1 to TRBJ2-1, with a weak D call TRBD1 (6 bases). Looked up from germline, CDR1 is SGHRS and CDR2 is YFSETQ. Trimming removed 0 bases at V and 4 bases at J, with 8 bases between. CDR3 length equals 14 residues.

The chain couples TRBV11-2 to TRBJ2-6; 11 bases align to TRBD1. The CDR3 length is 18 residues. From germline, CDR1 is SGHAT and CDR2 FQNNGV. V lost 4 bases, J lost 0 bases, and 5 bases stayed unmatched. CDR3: CASSWTGGRNSGANVLTF. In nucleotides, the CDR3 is TGTGCCAGCAGCTGGACAGGGGGCCGAAACTCTGGGGCCAACGTCCTGACTTTC.

CDR3 in amino acids: CSVKPGGREKLFF. DNA for the CDR3: TGCAGCGTTAAGCCAGGGGGCCGTGAAAAACTGTTTTTT. V is TRBV29-1 and J is TRBJ1-4; 8 bases align to TRBD1. Trimming removed 5 bases from V and 7 bases from J; junction bases left unmatched: 6. Germline values: CDR1 SQVTM, CDR2 ANQGSEA. The CDR3 is 13 amino acids.

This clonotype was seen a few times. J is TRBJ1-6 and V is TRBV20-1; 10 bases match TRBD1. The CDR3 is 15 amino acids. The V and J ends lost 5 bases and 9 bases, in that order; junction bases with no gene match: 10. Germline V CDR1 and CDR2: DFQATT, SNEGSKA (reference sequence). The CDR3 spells CSAVPGQGRVSPLHF. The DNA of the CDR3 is TGCAGTGCTGTCCCGGGACAGGGGCGAGTTTCACCCCTCCACTTT.

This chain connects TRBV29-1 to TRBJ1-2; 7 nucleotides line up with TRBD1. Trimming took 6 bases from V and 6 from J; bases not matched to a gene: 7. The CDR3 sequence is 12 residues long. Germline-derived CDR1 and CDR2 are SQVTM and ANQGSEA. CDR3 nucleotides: TGCAGCGTCTTACAGGGGAAGCATGGCTACACCTTC. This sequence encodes CSVLQGKHGYTF.

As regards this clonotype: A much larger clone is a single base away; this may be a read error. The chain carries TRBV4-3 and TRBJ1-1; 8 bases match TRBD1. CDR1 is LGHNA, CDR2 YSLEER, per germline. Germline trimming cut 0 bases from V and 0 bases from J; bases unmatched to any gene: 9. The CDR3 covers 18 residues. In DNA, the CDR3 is TGCGCCAGCAGCCAAGAGTGGAGCAGGGGGCGGATGAACACTGAAGCTTTCTTT. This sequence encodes CASSQEWSRGRMNTEAFF.

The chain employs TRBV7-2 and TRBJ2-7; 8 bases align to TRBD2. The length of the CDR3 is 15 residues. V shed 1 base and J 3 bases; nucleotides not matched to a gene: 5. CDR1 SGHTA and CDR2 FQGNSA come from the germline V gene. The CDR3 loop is CASSLDGGGIYEQYF. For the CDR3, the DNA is TGTGCCAGCAGCTTAGATGGCGGGGGGATCTACGAGCAGTACTTC.

CDR3 sequence: CSARGRRTIRNSPLHF. CDR3 in DNA: TGCAGTGCTAGGGGACGTAGGACAATCCGAAATTCACCCCTCCACTTT. The chain joins TRBV20-1 to TRBJ1-6, with D possibly being TRBD1 (5 bases). Germline V gives CDR1 DFQATT, CDR2 SNEGSKA (reference sequence). This CDR3 is 16 amino acids long. The V gene lost 3 bases and the J gene lost 7 bases, with 19 bases spanning the gap.

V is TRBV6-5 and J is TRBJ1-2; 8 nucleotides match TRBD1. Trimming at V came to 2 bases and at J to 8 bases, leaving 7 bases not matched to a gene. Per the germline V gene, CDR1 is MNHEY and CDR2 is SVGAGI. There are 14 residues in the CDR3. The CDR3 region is CASSYAGTGTGYTF. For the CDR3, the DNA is TGTGCCAGCAGTTACGCCGGGACAGGAACCGGCTACACCTTC.

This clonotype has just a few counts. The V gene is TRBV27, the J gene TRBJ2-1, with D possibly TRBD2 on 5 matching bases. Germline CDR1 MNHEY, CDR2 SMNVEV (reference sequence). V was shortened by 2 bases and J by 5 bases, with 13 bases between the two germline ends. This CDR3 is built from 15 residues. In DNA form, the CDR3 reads TGTGCCAGCAGTTTAAGTGACGACGGGGACAATGAGCAGTTCTTC. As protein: CASSLSDDGDNEQFF.